This T cell receptor beta chain emerged from a study of OX40 agonist ivuxolimab in advanced cancers. Points from the study as a whole: On average, a greater number of expanded clones characterised CD8+ T cells relative to CD4+. There were also nonresponders showing low normalized T-cell clonal expansion. CD4+ and CD8+ blood T cells expanded clonally by week 6 at 0.1 to 3.0 mg/kg.

Germline loops: CDR1 LGHNA, CDR2 YSLEER. Trimming stripped 4 bases from V and 0 bases from J, with 13 bases between. The CDR3 has 17 residues. Data came from immunoSEQ multiplex PCR; TCRdb stores just in-frame clones and leaves some out. This repertoire shows roughly 70,000 clones, around 90% found once; its top ten account for approximately 2.5%. With respect to this clone: Its specificity is not known.

Material: CD4+ or CD8+ T cells sorted from blood, obtained in a trial of the OX40 agonist ivuxolimab. The chain employs TRBV4-3 and TRBJ2-6; D could derive from TRBD1 or TRBD2 (5 bases each). This sequence originates from an adult with an advanced solid tumor such as melanoma, head and neck, liver or kidney cancer. CDR3 nucleotide sequence: TGCGCCAGCAGCCGGGACCGGGGCAGCTCTGGGGCCAACGTCCTGACTTTC. It specifies CASSRDRGSSGANVLTF.